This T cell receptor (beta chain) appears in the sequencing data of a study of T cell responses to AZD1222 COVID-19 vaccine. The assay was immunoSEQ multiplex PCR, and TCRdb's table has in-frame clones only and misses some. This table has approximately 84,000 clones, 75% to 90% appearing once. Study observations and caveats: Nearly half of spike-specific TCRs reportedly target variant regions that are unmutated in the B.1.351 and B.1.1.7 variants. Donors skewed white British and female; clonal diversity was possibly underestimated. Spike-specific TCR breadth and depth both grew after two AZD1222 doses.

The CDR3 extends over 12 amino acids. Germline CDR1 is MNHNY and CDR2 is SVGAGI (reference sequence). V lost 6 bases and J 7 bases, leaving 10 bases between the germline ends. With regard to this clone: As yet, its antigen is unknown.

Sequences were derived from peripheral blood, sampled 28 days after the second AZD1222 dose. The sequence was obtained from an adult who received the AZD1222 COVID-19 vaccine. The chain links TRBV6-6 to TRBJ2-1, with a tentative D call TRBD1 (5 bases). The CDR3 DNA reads TGTGCCAGCAGCCTCAGGGTGAATGAGCAGTTCTTC. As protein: CASSLRVNEQFF.